The 18 T cell receptor beta chains reported below all come from one sample, sequenced in a study of cytomegalovirus exposure and HLA in healthy donors. Vbeta (60) and Jbeta (13) primers were used in the PCR. TCRdb keeps only in-frame clones here, not all; method: immunoSEQ multiplex PCR. Of roughly 200,000 clones in the sample, approximately 78% were seen once. Specimen: PBMCs. The receptors here all came from a man aged 25 to 40 in good health and CMV-seronegative.

CDR3 coding DNA: TGTGCCAGCAGTTCCGACAGGGGGCGCCCAGATACGCAGTATTTT. It specifies CASSSDRGRPDTQYF. The chain carries TRBV2 and TRBJ2-3; 10 positions agree with TRBD1. The CDR3 length is 15 residues. The germline CDR1 and CDR2 sequences are SNHLY and FYNNEI. Unmatched junction bases numbered 6, after V lost 5 bases and J lost 4 bases.

J is TRBJ2-1 and V is TRBV2, with a possible D match to TRBD2 (7 bases). CDR1 is SNHLY and CDR2 is FYNNEI in the germline V gene. The CDR3 has 15 residues. The V gene lost 0 bases and the J gene lost 10 bases, with 16 bases spanning the gap. CDR3 nucleotides: TGTGCCAGCAGTGAAGCGGGGGGGCCAGTGATCGAGCAGTTCTTC. This codes for CASSEAGGPVIEQFF.

The chain joins TRBV11-2 to TRBJ2-2; TRBD2 agrees at 8 bases. The germline gives CDR1 SGHAT, CDR2 FQNNGV. Losses at the gene ends were 1 base for V and 4 bases for J; bases not matched to a gene: 11. The CDR3 sequence is 18 residues long. As DNA, the CDR3 is TGTGCCAGCAGCTTAGTCCGGGGGGGGCCAGGTGGCACCGGGGAGCTGTTTTTT. Translating gives CASSLVRGGPGGTGELFF.

The rearrangement joins TRBV27 to TRBJ2-3; tentatively, D is TRBD2 (6 bases). The CDR3 length is 14 residues. Between the trimmed V and J ends, which lost 8 bases and 0 bases, there was a span of 12 bases. Looked up from germline, CDR1 is MNHEY and CDR2 is SMNVEV (reference sequence). The CDR3 spells CASQWAGSTDTQYF. CDR3 DNA: TGTGCCAGCCAATGGGCGGGGAGCACAGATACGCAGTATTTT.

V and J are TRBV7-9 and TRBJ1-1, with 9 bases identical to TRBD1. This CDR3 has 14 amino acids. Germline V gene data show CDR1 as SEHNR and CDR2 as FQNEAQ (reference sequence). The V and J ends lost 3 bases and 7 bases, in that order; junction bases with no gene match: 6. The CDR3 sequence: CASSLGTGRFEAFF. The CDR3 coding sequence is TGTGCCAGCAGCTTGGGGACAGGGAGGTTTGAAGCTTTCTTT.

Regarding this clone: The junction does not match germline at one end; this may be a read error. This chain joins TRBV4-2 and TRBJ2-6; D possibly corresponds to TRBD2 (6 bases). Germline-derived CDR1 and CDR2 are LGHNA and YNFKEQ. This CDR3 spans 15 amino acids. CDR3 in amino acids: CASKQTSSGASVLTF. The CDR3 region has the DNA TGTGCCAGCAAGCAAACTAGCTCTGGGGCCAGCGTCCTGACTTTC.

The chain combines TRBV5-4 with TRBJ1-2; 8 bases align to TRBD1. The CDR3 is 16 amino acids. V lost 4 bases, J lost 1 base, and 9 bases stayed unmatched. Germline V lookup: CDR1 SGHNT, CDR2 YYREEE (reference sequence). CDR3 in amino acids: CASSPMYRGGNYGYTF. The DNA of the CDR3 is TGTGCCAGCAGCCCAATGTACAGGGGGGGTAACTATGGCTACACCTTC.

The gene calls are TRBV28 and TRBJ2-7, with no clear D. Germline V gene sequence: CDR1 MDHEN, CDR2 SYDVKM. V lost 8 bases and J 4 bases, leaving 12 bases between the germline ends. The CDR3 consists of 12 residues. CDR3 in amino acids: CASLGSAYEQYF. The CDR3 DNA follows: TGTGCCAGCCTCGGCAGCGCGTACGAGCAGTACTTC.

The CDR3 is CASRSQGGTEAFF. The CDR3 region has the DNA TGTGCCAGCAGATCTCAGGGGGGCACTGAAGCTTTCTTT. The chain is built from TRBV7-2 and TRBJ1-1; 7 bases align to TRBD1. The germline V gene encodes CDR1 SGHTA and CDR2 FQGNSA. The J segment lost 4 bases and the V segment lost 6 bases, leaving 5 bases of the junction unmatched. The CDR3 is made up of 13 amino acids.

CDR3 DNA: TGTGCCAGCCTAGTGGGACAGGGCTCCTACGAGCAGTACTTC. It is translated as CASLVGQGSYEQYF. The chain is built from TRBV2 and TRBJ2-7; TRBD1 matches at 9 bases. In germline, CDR1 is SNHLY, CDR2 FYNNEI. J was trimmed by 0 bases and V by 8 bases; bases with no gene match: 5. The CDR3 contains 14 residues.

This chain links TRBV2 with TRBJ1-1; 9 bases are shared with TRBD1. CDR3 length: 14 amino acids. Germline V lookup: CDR1 SNHLY, CDR2 FYNNEI. Trimming removed 6 bases from V and 5 bases from J; junction bases left unmatched: 7. CDR3 loop: CASSVTGGITEAFF. CDR3 DNA: TGTGCCAGCAGCGTTACAGGGGGCATTACTGAAGCTTTCTTT.

The chain couples TRBV6-1 to TRBJ2-2, with 10 bases identical to TRBD2. Germline V gene data show CDR1 as MNHNS and CDR2 as SASEGT. V lost 7 bases and J lost 4; bases outside the gene matches: 6. The CDR3 is made up of 15 amino acids. CDR3 in DNA: TGTGCCAGCATTCTAGCGGGGGAAATCACCGGGGAGCTGTTTTTT. It is translated as CASILAGEITGELFF.

This chain joins TRBV10-2 and TRBJ2-7, with TRBD2 identical over 9 bases. Trimming removed 2 bases from V and 3 bases from J; junction bases left unmatched: 5. CDR1 and CDR2 (germline): WSHSY, SAAADI. CDR3 length equals 15 residues. The CDR3: CASSEERGAFYEQYF. CDR3 nucleotide sequence: TGCGCCAGCAGTGAGGAGCGGGGGGCCTTCTACGAGCAGTACTTC.

The chain employs TRBV7-8 and TRBJ2-2, with D perhaps matching TRBD1 (5 bases). The CDR3 consists of 11 residues. CDR1 is SGHVS and CDR2 is FQNEAQ in the germline V gene. Trimming took off 4 bases at V and 15 bases at J, with 12 bases between the two ends. The CDR3, as DNA: TGTGCCAGCAGCTCCCCAGGGCAGGTGTTTTTT. Residues: CASSSPGQVFF. Combining the CDR3 with reference TRBV7-8 and TRBJ2-2 gives the whole variable domain GAGVSQSPRYKVAKRGQDVALRCDPISGHVSLFWYQQALGQGPEFLTYFQNEAQLDKSGLPSDRFFAERPEGSVSTLKIQRTQQEDSAVYLCASSSPGQVFFGEGSRLTVL.

The rearrangement links TRBV5-1 to TRBJ2-2, with D perhaps matching TRBD1 (6 bases). V lost 0 bases and J lost 5, with 20 bases in between. CDR1 is SGHRS, CDR2 YFSETQ, per germline. CDR3 length: 18 amino acids. CDR3 in amino acids: CASSLELGAGRRTGELFF. The DNA of the CDR3 is TGCGCCAGCAGCTTGGAGCTGGGGGCCGGCCGACGGACCGGGGAGCTGTTTTTT.

The V call is TRBV7-8, the J call TRBJ1-5, with 9 bases aligning to TRBD1. Per the germline V gene, CDR1 is SGHVS and CDR2 is FQNEAQ. Trimming at V came to 2 bases and at J to 2 bases, leaving 7 bases not matched to a gene. This CDR3 has 17 residues. CDR3 sequence: CASSLKGDRVGNQPQHF. CDR3 bases: TGTGCCAGCAGCTTAAAGGGGGACAGGGTCGGCAATCAGCCCCAGCATTTT.

The V and J genes are TRBV19 and TRBJ1-5, with D perhaps TRBD1 (5 bases). Germline V lookup: CDR1 LNHDA, CDR2 SQIVND (reference sequence). CDR3 size: 16 residues. Between the trimmed V and J ends, which lost 2 bases and 4 bases, there was a span of 15 bases. CDR3 loop: CASSIWSGTGNQPQHF. The DNA of the CDR3 is TGTGCCAGTAGTATATGGTCCGGGACTGGAAATCAGCCCCAGCATTTT.

The chain combines TRBV19 with TRBJ1-1, with D unresolved. The germline gives CDR1 LNHDA, CDR2 SQIVND (reference sequence). The CDR3 has 10 residues. V lost 9 bases to trimming and J lost 11 bases, with 13 bases between them. The DNA for the CDR3 is TGTGCCAGCGGTCATTACTCCGCTTTCTTT. Its protein is CASGHYSAFF.